This T cell receptor beta chain was identified during a study of T cells after somatic rescue of genetic block. Only in-frame clones appear in the TCRdb table, and some are missing; sequencing was by immunoSEQ multiplex PCR. Of under 15,000 clones in the sample, roughly three quarters were seen once. Trimming cost V 3 bases and J 0 bases; bases outside gene matches: 3. Germline-derived CDR1 and CDR2 are SEHNR and FQNEAQ (reference sequence). This CDR3 comprises 16 residues. This clonotype was sampled from a boy aged 5-17 years. Sequencing was carried out using peripheral blood mononuclear cells (PBMCs). This rearrangement joins TRBV7-9 to TRBJ2-1; the match to TRBD2 covers 9 bases. CDR3 nucleotide sequence: TGTGCCAGCAGCTTCCTTAGCGGGAGCTCCTACAATGAGCAGTTCTTC. It codes for CASSFLSGSSYNEQFF.